What follows describes a single T cell receptor beta chain. There are 13 residues in the CDR3. Germline V lookup: CDR1 SGHAT, CDR2 FQNNGV. The trim removed 5 bases at V and 6 bases at J, leaving 6 bases unmatched. Source study methods: Reference gene primer amplification in the assay estimated nucleated cell counts. TCRdb's table, derived via immunoSEQ multiplex PCR, lists solely in-frame clones and lacks some. From that table come the V and J calls and clone size; the DNA was used to work out D and trimming. The sample has a few hundred thousand clones, approximately 85% seen once; the top ten hold about 7%. The data originate from a study of blood T cell repertoires in COVID-19. About the research overall: Samples of COVID-19 (acute and convalescent) were obtained from the United States, Italy and Spain. From T cells, B-cell-depleted T cells, or PBMCs came the material, which was cDNA or gDNA.

The receptor's source is a human donor in a cohort sampled during active COVID-19. The chain recombines TRBV11-2 with TRBJ1-1, with TRBD1 matching over 7 bases. Sequencing was performed on peripheral blood. The CDR3 bases are TGTGCCAGCAGCCCTATTGGACAGGCTGAAGCTTTCTTT. Residues: CASSPIGQAEAFF.